This passage covers 26 T cell receptor beta chains from one sample sequenced in a study of cytomegalovirus exposure and HLA in healthy donors. 60 Vbeta and 13 Jbeta primers were used in PCR. Produced via immunoSEQ multiplex PCR; TCRdb's table is partial and in-frame only. The profile shows some 190,000 clones, around 76% of them singletons. Input material: PBMCs. The receptors were sampled from a middle-aged man in good health and CMV-seronegative.

V usage is TRBV7-2 and J usage is TRBJ2-5, with 13 positions matching TRBD2. After removal of 0 bases from V and 2 bases from J, the junction contained 6 bases not matched to a gene. Germline assignment: CDR1 SGHTA and CDR2 FQGNSA. This CDR3 contains 18 residues. This CDR3 reads CASSLARTSGGGQETQYF. CDR3 coding DNA: TGTGCCAGCAGCTTAGCGCGCACTAGCGGGGGGGGACAAGAGACCCAGTACTTC.

This clone has more than one count but fewer than ten. The chain couples TRBV6-4 to TRBJ2-3; unclear D gene. The germline V and J ends were trimmed by 6 bases and 1 base, with 11 bases remaining between them. CDR3 length: 14 amino acids. Germline assignment: CDR1 MRHNA and CDR2 SNTAGT. The CDR3 loop reads CASSEVTGTDTQYF. The CDR3 DNA reads as TGTGCCAGCAGCGAAGTTACGGGCACAGATACGCAGTATTTT.

The chain employs TRBV9 and TRBJ2-3, with 16 bases matching TRBD2. In germline, CDR1 is SGDLS, CDR2 YYNGEE. This CDR3 is 18 amino acids long. With V trimmed by 5 bases and J by 3 bases, 9 bases remained unmatched. The CDR3 here is CASSKGTSGGGGTDTQYF. CDR3 DNA: TGTGCCAGCAGTAAGGGGACTAGCGGGGGGGGTGGGACAGATACGCAGTATTTT.

In its sample, this clone was seen once. This chain joins TRBV2 and TRBJ2-3, with 15 bases that match TRBD2. The CDR3 loop spans 18 amino acids. CDR1 and CDR2 (germline): SNHLY, FYNNEI. J lost 0 bases, V lost 11 bases, and 12 bases had no gene match. DNA of the CDR3: TGTGCCGCAAGAGGTGGACTAGCGGGGGGGAGTAGCACAGATACGCAGTATTTT. Translated, it gives CAARGGLAGGSSTDTQYF.

The gene calls are TRBV28 and TRBJ2-7, with 8 bases identical to TRBD2. The trim removed 6 bases at V and 5 bases at J, leaving 9 bases unmatched. The CDR3 runs to 14 residues. Germline CDR1 reads MDHEN; CDR2 reads SYDVKM. CDR3 sequence reads: CASRSSGTLDEQYF. CDR3 coding DNA: TGTGCCAGCAGGAGTAGCGGGACGCTCGACGAGCAGTACTTC. The full variable domain, completed using reference TRBV28 and TRBJ2-7, is DVKVTQSSRYLVKRTGEKVFLECVQDMDHENMFWYRQDPGLGLRLIYFSYDVKMKEKGDIPEGYSVSREKKERFSLILESASTNQTSMYLCASRSSGTLDEQYFGPGTRLTVT.

The chain uses TRBV7-9 and TRBJ2-5; 7 bases are a match to TRBD2. V shed 4 bases, J shed 4 bases, and the junction held 12 bases outside the gene matches. This CDR3 spans 16 amino acids. CDR1 is SEHNR, CDR2 FQNEAQ, per germline (reference sequence). The DNA for the CDR3 is TGTGCCAGCAGCTCTTGGCGGGAGTCGGTGGGAGAGACCCAGTACTTC. Its translation: CASSSWRESVGETQYF.

The V gene is TRBV7-2, the J gene TRBJ2-1; D ambiguous. There are 15 residues in the CDR3. The germline CDR1 and CDR2 sequences are SGHTA and FQGNSA. Trimming removed 3 bases from V and 5 bases from J, with 14 bases in between. The chain's CDR3 is CASSFPPGPNNEQFF. CDR3 nucleotide sequence: TGTGCCAGCAGCTTCCCACCAGGCCCCAACAATGAGCAGTTCTTC.

The V and J genes are TRBV6-4 and TRBJ2-1; 8 bases agree with TRBD2. This CDR3 contains 14 residues. J gave up 6 bases and V 5 bases, and 6 bases lay outside the gene matches. The germline CDR1 and CDR2 sequences are MRHNA and SNTAGT. The CDR3: CASSREGQGNEQFF. The CDR3 DNA is TGTGCCAGCAGTCGGGAGGGCCAGGGCAATGAGCAGTTCTTC.

This chain uses TRBV28 with TRBJ1-2; D is perhaps TRBD1 (5 bases). With 6 bases removed from V and 8 bases from J, the gap between germline ends came to 22 bases. Germline CDR1 MDHEN, CDR2 SYDVKM. This CDR3 has 15 residues. The CDR3 DNA sequence: TGTGCCAGCAGCTCCACTTCATCGTACCACAGGGGCTACACCTTC. Its protein product is CASSSTSSYHRGYTF.

This chain links TRBV4-1 with TRBJ1-4; 9 bases map to TRBD1. CDR3 size: 15 residues. Trimming cost V 4 bases and J 3 bases; bases outside gene matches: 3. CDR1 is MGHRA and CDR2 is YSYEKL in the germline V gene. The CDR3 sequence is CASSPRTGANEKLFF. The CDR3 coding sequence is TGCGCCAGCAGCCCACGGACAGGGGCTAATGAAAAACTGTTTTTT.

The gene calls are TRBV6-1 and TRBJ1-2, with 8 bases aligning to TRBD1. Trimming took 3 bases from V and 4 from J; bases not matched to a gene: 13. The CDR3 covers 17 residues. From germline, CDR1 is MNHNS and CDR2 SASEGT. The chain's CDR3 is CASSDRLQGARIYGYTF. The DNA of the CDR3 is TGTGCCAGCAGTGACCGCCTCCAGGGGGCTAGGATCTATGGCTACACCTTC.

The chain has TRBV7-3 and TRBJ2-3, with no clear D. Trimming took 0 bases from V and 2 from J, leaving 12 bases between them. Germline V gene lookup returns CDR1 SGHTA and CDR2 FQGTGA. CDR3 length: 16 residues. The CDR3 region is CASSLTSQMNTDTQYF. As DNA, the CDR3 is TGTGCCAGCAGCTTAACTTCGCAGATGAACACAGATACGCAGTATTTT.

V is TRBV28 and J is TRBJ2-1; D not certain. The CDR3 has 12 residues. With 3 bases removed from V and 10 bases from J, the gap between germline ends came to 10 bases. Germline V lookup: CDR1 MDHEN, CDR2 SYDVKM. The CDR3 protein is CASSFAGFEQFF. DNA for the CDR3: TGTGCCAGCAGTTTCGCCGGGTTCGAGCAGTTCTTC.

A remark on this clone: At one of its ends the junction is not consistent with the germline gene, which may arise from a read error. The chain links TRBV9 to TRBJ2-3; D gene ambiguous. Germline lookup yields CDR1 SGDLS and CDR2 YYNGEE. This CDR3 comprises 14 residues. The CDR3 loop is CASSVIGSTDAQYF. The CDR3 coding sequence is TGTGCCAGCAGCGTAATCGGCAGCACAGATGCGCAGTATTTT.

The rearrangement joins TRBV2 to TRBJ2-1; TRBD2 aligns across 12 bases. The CDR3 spans 16 residues. In germline, CDR1 is SNHLY, CDR2 FYNNEI. V trimming: 6 bases; J trimming: 3 bases; junction bases outside the gene matches: 6. CDR3 sequence (DNA): TGTGCCAGCAGCAGACTAGCGGGAGCGGGCTACAATGAGCAGTTCTTC. Protein: CASSRLAGAGYNEQFF.

This clone is a singleton in its sample. The chain recombines TRBV4-2 with TRBJ2-5, with 10 bases matching TRBD2. The CDR3 covers 15 residues. The V gene end was trimmed by 2 bases and the J gene end by 4 bases; junction bases not matched to a gene: 4. Germline CDR1 LGHNA, CDR2 YNFKEQ. The CDR3: CASSQSSGGRETQYF. For the CDR3, the DNA is TGTGCCAGCAGCCAATCTAGCGGGGGTAGAGAGACCCAGTACTTC.

The chain joins TRBV6-1 to TRBJ1-5, with 10 positions matching TRBD1. The CDR3 has 17 amino acids. Germline CDR1 reads MNHNS; CDR2 reads SASEGT. The ends lost 2 bases at V and 3 bases at J; junction bases unmatched: 7. CDR3 nucleotide sequence: TGTGCCAGCAGTGAAAGACAGGGGGCGCGGGACAATCAGCCCCAGCATTTT. It codes for CASSERQGARDNQPQHF.

The rearrangement links TRBV11-2 to TRBJ2-7; TRBD2 aligns across 10 bases. This CDR3 region has 16 residues. Trimming took 4 bases from V and 5 from J; bases not matched to a gene: 11. Per the germline V gene, CDR1 is SGHAT and CDR2 is FQNNGV. Written as DNA, the CDR3 is TGTGCCAGCAGCTCCAACCCTAGCGGGGGCTGGGACGAGCAGTACTTC. Protein product: CASSSNPSGGWDEQYF.

The CDR3 sequence: CASSQRSGLAGGPSYNEQFF. DNA of the CDR3: TGTGCCAGCAGCCAACGATCGGGACTAGCGGGGGGGCCCTCCTACAATGAGCAGTTCTTC. The V gene is TRBV7-3, the J gene TRBJ2-1; 16 bases are shared with TRBD2. Germline loops: CDR1 SGHTA, CDR2 FQGTGA. The V and J ends lost 5 bases and 0 bases, in that order; junction bases with no gene match: 10. This CDR3 has 20 residues.

The gene calls are TRBV15 and TRBJ2-1, with D possibly TRBD1 on 5 matching bases. The V end lost 0 bases, the J end lost 8 bases, and 14 bases lay between the germline ends. The CDR3 is 15 amino acids. Per the germline V gene, CDR1 is LNHNV and CDR2 is YYDKDF (reference sequence). The CDR3: CATSRDRGIDDEQFF. The CDR3 DNA is TGTGCCACCAGCAGAGATAGGGGAATTGACGATGAGCAGTTCTTC.

The rearrangement uses TRBV5-1 and TRBJ2-5; no clear D. The CDR3 has 14 residues. The V end was cut by 0 bases, the J end by 1 base, with 7 bases between. The germline gives CDR1 SGHRS, CDR2 YFSETQ. This CDR3 is CASSLAFSQETQYF. The CDR3 DNA reads as TGCGCCAGCAGCTTGGCCTTCTCCCAAGAGACCCAGTACTTC.

V usage is TRBV28 and J usage is TRBJ1-5, with 7 nucleotides matching TRBD1. CDR3 length equals 15 residues. J lost 6 bases, V lost 5 bases, and 10 bases had no gene match. Germline V CDR1 and CDR2: MDHEN, SYDVKM. CDR3 sequence reads: CASSPPQGKGQPQHF. CDR3 bases: TGTGCCAGCAGTCCCCCACAGGGGAAGGGTCAGCCCCAGCATTTT.

Remarks on this clone: Within the sample, other DNA sequences also encode this same CDR3. The chain couples TRBV28 to TRBJ1-1; D is unclear. The CDR3 is 14 residues long. Germline loops: CDR1 MDHEN, CDR2 SYDVKM. Trimming pared 5 bases from V and 1 base from J, leaving 11 bases between. The CDR3 sequence: CASSLRQQNTEAFF. As DNA, the CDR3 is TGTGCCAGCAGTCTAAGACAACAGAACACTGAAGCTTTCTTT. The whole variable domain, remainder taken from reference TRBV28 and TRBJ1-1, is DVKVTQSSRYLVKRTGEKVFLECVQDMDHENMFWYRQDPGLGLRLIYFSYDVKMKEKGDIPEGYSVSREKKERFSLILESASTNQTSMYLCASSLRQQNTEAFFGQGTRLTVV.

V is TRBV29-1 and J is TRBJ1-3, with D tentatively TRBD1 (6 bases). The CDR3 runs 13 residues. CDR1 is SQVTM and CDR2 is ANQGSEA in the germline V gene. Trimming pared 5 bases from V and 3 bases from J, leaving 11 bases between. CDR3 nucleotide sequence: TGCAGCGTTTCAGGGGTTAGTGGAAACACCATATATTTT. Its protein product is CSVSGVSGNTIYF.

This clone was observed a few times. The V gene is TRBV7-2, the J gene TRBJ2-5; D is perhaps TRBD2 (5 bases). The CDR3 is 17 residues long. Germline assignment: CDR1 SGHTA and CDR2 FQGNSA. The V gene lost 1 base and the J gene lost 5 bases, with 20 bases spanning the gap. In DNA, the CDR3 is TGTGCCAGCAGCTTAGGCTTTGCCTGGCGGTCGGGGGAGACCCAGTACTTC. Amino acids: CASSLGFAWRSGETQYF.

Remarks on this clone: Other DNA sequences within the sample encode an identical CDR3. This chain connects TRBV28 to TRBJ2-7; TRBD2 might be the D (7 bases). Trimming took 2 bases from V and 2 from J, leaving 10 bases between them. The CDR3 is made up of 14 amino acids. CDR1 is MDHEN, CDR2 SYDVKM, per germline. The DNA for the CDR3 is TGTGCCAGCAGTTTAGGGGGGGCGGCCTACGAGCAGTACTTC. Protein sequence: CASSLGGAAYEQYF.